Sequencing of this T cell receptor beta chain was carried out in a study of blood T cell repertoires in COVID-19. Background on the study: Samples came from the United States, Italy and Spain, spanning acute and convalescent COVID-19. T cells, B-cell-depleted T cells, or PBMCs supplied cDNA or gDNA.

Enrollees, roughly 18 to 95 years old, lived in 24 US areas. Some clones are missing from TCRdb's copy, which holds only in-frame ones; the method was immunoSEQ multiplex PCR. The data hold about 280,000 clones, with just under 90% observed a single time. V was pared by 2 bases and J by 6 bases, with 18 bases between. From germline, CDR1 is SGHKS and CDR2 YYEKEE (reference sequence). The CDR3 is 15 residues long. The specimen sequenced was PBMCs or T cells enriched from blood (not recorded which). V and J are TRBV5-5 and TRBJ2-7, with D perhaps matching TRBD1 (5 bases). This receptor was identified in a woman in her 30s with acute COVID-19. The CDR3 region has the DNA TGTGCCAGCAGCTTTTTGACAGACAACCTCGGCGAGCAGTACTTC. Its protein is CASSFLTDNLGEQYF. Complete variable domain (other parts from reference TRBV5-5 and TRBJ2-7): DAGVTQSPTHLIKTRGQQVTLRCSPISGHKSVSWYQQVLGQGPQFIFQYYEKEERGRGNFPDRFSARQFPNYSSELNVNALLLGDSALYLCASSFLTDNLGEQYFGPGTRLTVT.